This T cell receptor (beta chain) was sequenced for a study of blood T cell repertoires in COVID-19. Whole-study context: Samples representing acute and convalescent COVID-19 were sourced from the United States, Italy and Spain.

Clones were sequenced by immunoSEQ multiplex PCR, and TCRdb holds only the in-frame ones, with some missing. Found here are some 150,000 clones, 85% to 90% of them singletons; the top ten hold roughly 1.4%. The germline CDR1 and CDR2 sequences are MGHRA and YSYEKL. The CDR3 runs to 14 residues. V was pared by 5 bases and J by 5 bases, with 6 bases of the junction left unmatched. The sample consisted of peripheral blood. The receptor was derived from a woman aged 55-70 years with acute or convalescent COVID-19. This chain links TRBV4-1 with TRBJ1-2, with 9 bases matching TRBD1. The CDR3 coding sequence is TGCGCCAGCAGCAGCCGGGACAGGGTTTATGGCTACACCTTC. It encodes CASSSRDRVYGYTF.